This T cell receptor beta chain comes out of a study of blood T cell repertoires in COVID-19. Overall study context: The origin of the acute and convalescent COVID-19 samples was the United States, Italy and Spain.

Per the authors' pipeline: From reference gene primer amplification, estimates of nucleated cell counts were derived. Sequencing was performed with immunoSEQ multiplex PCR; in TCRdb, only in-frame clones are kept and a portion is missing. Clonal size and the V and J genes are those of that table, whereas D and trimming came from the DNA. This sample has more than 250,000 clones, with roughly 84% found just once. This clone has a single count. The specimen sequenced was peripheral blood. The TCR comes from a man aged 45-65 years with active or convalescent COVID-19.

CDR3 loop: CASSRGGTGNYEQYF. CDR3 nucleotides: TGTGCCAGCAGCCGCGGTGGGACAGGGAACTACGAGCAGTACTTC. This chain joins TRBV7-2 and TRBJ2-7; 9 bases are shared with TRBD1. Germline V gives CDR1 SGHTA, CDR2 FQGNSA. V trimming: 5 bases; J trimming: 3 bases; junction bases outside the gene matches: 8. CDR3 length equals 15 residues.